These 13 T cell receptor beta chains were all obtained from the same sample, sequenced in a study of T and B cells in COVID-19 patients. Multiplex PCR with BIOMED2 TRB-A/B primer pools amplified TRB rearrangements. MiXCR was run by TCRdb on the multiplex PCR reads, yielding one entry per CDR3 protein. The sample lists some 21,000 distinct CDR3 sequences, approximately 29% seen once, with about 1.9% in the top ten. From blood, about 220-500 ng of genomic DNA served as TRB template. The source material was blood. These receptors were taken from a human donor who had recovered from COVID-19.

The chain's CDR3 is CASSLVGGPREAFF. The DNA of the CDR3 is TGTGCCAGCAGCTTAGTAGGAGGGCCCCGGGAAGCTTTCTTT. The chain recombines TRBV7-2 with TRBJ1-1; D not resolved. The CDR3 is made up of 14 amino acids. Germline CDR1 and CDR2: SGHTA and FQGNSA. V lost 1 base to trimming and J lost 8 bases, with 14 bases between them.

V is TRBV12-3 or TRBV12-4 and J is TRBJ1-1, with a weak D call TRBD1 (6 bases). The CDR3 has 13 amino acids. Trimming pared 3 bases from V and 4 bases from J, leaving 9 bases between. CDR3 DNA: TGTGCCAGCAGTTTCGGGGGGCCCACTGAAGCTTTCTTT. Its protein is CASSFGGPTEAFF.

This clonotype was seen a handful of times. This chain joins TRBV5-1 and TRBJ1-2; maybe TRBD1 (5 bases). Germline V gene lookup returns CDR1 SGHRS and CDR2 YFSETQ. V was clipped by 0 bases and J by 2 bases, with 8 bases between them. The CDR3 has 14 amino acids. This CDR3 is CASSLGPGNYGYTF. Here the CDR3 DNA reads TGCGCCAGCAGCTTGGGCCCAGGGAACTATGGCTACACCTTC.

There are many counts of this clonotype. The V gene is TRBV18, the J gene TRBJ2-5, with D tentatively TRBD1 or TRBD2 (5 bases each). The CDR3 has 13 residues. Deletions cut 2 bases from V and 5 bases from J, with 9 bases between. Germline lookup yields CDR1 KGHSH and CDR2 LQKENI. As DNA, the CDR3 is TGTGCCAGCTCACCAATGGGACCGGAGACCCAGTACTTC. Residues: CASSPMGPETQYF.

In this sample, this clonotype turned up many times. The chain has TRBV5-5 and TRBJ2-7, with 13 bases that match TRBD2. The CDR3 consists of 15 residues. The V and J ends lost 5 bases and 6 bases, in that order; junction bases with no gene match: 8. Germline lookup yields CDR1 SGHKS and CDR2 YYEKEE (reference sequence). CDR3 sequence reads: CASRGLAGTRGEQYF. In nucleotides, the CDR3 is TGTGCCAGCAGGGGACTAGCGGGGACAAGAGGCGAGCAGTACTTC.

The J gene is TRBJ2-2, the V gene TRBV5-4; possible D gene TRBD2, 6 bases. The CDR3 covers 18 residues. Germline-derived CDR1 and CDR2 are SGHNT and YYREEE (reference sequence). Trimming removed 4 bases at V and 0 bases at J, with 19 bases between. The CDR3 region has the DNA TGTGCCAGCAGCCCAAAGGGTTGGGGGGAAACGAACACCGGGGAGCTGTTTTTT. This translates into CASSPKGWGETNTGELFF.

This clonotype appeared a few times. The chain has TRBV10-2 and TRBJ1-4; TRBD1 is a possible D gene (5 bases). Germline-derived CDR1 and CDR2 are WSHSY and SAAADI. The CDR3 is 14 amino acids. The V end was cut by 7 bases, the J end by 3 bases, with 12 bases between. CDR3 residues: CASTHRRANEKLFF. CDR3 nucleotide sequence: TGCGCCAGCACTCACAGGAGGGCTAATGAAAAACTGTTTTTT.

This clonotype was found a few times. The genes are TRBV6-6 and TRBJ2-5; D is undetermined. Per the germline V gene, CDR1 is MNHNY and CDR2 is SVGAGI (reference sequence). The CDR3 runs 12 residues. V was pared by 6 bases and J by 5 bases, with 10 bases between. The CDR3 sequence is CASRMGIETQYF. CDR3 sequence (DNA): TGTGCCAGCAGGATGGGGATTGAGACCCAGTACTTC.

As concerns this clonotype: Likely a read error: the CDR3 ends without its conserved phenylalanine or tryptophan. The CDR3 DNA follows: TGTGCCAGCAGTTTAGGTGGTAGTGATGAAAAACTGTTTTCT. Protein product: CASSLGGSDEKLFS. V is TRBV12-3 or TRBV12-4 and J is TRBJ1-4; no definite D call. This CDR3 contains 14 residues. V was shortened by 1 base and J by 6 bases, with 9 bases between the two germline ends.

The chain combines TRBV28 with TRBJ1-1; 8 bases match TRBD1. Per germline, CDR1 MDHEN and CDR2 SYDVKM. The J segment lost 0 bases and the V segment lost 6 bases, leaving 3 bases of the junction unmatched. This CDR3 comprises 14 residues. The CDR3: CASRDRVMNTEAFF. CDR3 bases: TGTGCCAGCAGGGACAGGGTCATGAACACTGAAGCTTTCTTT.

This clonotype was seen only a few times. CDR3 nucleotide sequence: TGCAGTGCTGAAGGTTTCACCGGGGAGCTGTTTTTT. Translation: CSAEGFTGELFF. V is TRBV20-1 and J is TRBJ2-2; D is unclear. Germline CDR1 is DFQATT and CDR2 is SNEGSKA (reference sequence). Trimming stripped 5 bases from V and 4 bases from J, with 8 bases between. The CDR3 totals 12 residues.

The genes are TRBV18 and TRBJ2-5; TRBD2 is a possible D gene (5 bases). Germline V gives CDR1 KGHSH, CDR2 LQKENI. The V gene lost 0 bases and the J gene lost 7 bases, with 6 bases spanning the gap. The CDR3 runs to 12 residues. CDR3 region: CASSPPGGTQYF. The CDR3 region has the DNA TGTGCCAGCTCACCACCCGGAGGGACCCAGTACTTC.

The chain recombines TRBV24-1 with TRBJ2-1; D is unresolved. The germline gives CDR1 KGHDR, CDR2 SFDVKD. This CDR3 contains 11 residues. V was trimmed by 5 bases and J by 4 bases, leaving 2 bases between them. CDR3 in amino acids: CATSGYNEQFF. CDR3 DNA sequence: TGTGCCACCAGTGGGTACAATGAGCAGTTCTTC.